A selection of T cell receptor beta chains follows, all from one sample in a study of shared clonotypes between healthy human individuals. Using immunoSEQ multiplex PCR, the repertoire was profiled, and TCRdb retains in-frame clones only, with some absent. The profile shows approximately 2.4 million clones, almost 96% of them singletons. The specimen was naive CD4+ T cells sorted from blood. The receptors were gathered from a man between 18 and 35 years old in good health. CDR3s include the opening cysteine and the closing phenylalanine or tryptophan. D genes are given only for firm matches. Not all rows give a size; the values are once, few, many and, for expanded clones, a class.

v_gene,j_gene,d_gene,abundance,CDR3aa,CDR3nt
TRBV19,TRBJ1-1,NA,NA,CASSIQGGRSGGEAFF,TGTGCCAGTAGTATACAAGGCGGCAGGTCGGGAGGTGAAGCTTTCTTT
TRBV19,TRBJ2-7,TRBD2,NA,CASSTVAGDSEQYF,TGTGCCAGTAGTACGGTAGCGGGAGACTCCGAGCAGTACTTC
TRBV10-1,TRBJ2-7,TRBD1,NA,CASSRTGSSYEQYF,TGCGCCAGCAGTAGGACAGGTAGCTCCTACGAGCAGTACTTC
TRBV30,TRBJ2-7,NA,NA,CAWSESGWGEQYF,TGTGCCTGGAGTGAGAGCGGGTGGGGCGAGCAGTACTTC
TRBV5-1,TRBJ2-1,NA,NA,CASSLGASDDEQFF,TGCGCCAGCAGCTTGGGGGCTAGTGACGATGAGCAGTTCTTC
TRBV9,TRBJ1-2,NA,NA,CASSPDSPNYGYTF,TGTGCCAGCAGCCCGGACAGCCCTAACTATGGCTACACCTTC
TRBV6-1,TRBJ1-2,TRBD1,NA,CASSERQGTIAYYGYTF,TGTGCCAGCAGTGAGAGACAGGGAACGATAGCTTACTATGGCTACACCTTC
TRBV6-1,TRBJ1-5,NA,NA,CASRVDSNQPQHF,TGTGCCAGCCGAGTCGACAGCAATCAGCCCCAGCATTTT
TRBV10-3,TRBJ1-2,NA,NA,CAISEVRTGGSAGYTF,TGTGCCATCAGTGAGGTTAGGACCGGGGGGTCGGCTGGCTACACCTTC
TRBV7-2,TRBJ2-1,NA,once,CASSAQIYNEQFF,TGTGCCAGCAGCGCGCAGATATACAATGAGCAGTTCTTC
TRBV11-2,TRBJ2-7,NA,NA,CASSLGVRERADSYEQYF,TGTGCCAGCAGCTTAGGAGTTCGGGAGAGGGCAGACTCCTACGAGCAGTACTTC
TRBV18,TRBJ2-7,NA,NA,CASSPPGESYEQYF,TGTGCCAGCTCACCACCCGGGGAATCCTACGAGCAGTACTTC
TRBV7-9,TRBJ2-7,NA,NA,CASSSALSDEQYF,TGTGCCAGCAGCTCCGCGTTATCGGACGAGCAGTACTTC
TRBV28,TRBJ2-5,NA,NA,CASSPGGRGRAGETQYF,TGTGCCAGCAGTCCCGGGGGTCGGGGCCGAGCGGGTGAGACCCAGTACTTC
TRBV19,TRBJ2-5,NA,NA,CASSTGPKETQYF,TGTGCCAGTAGTACCGGACCCAAAGAGACCCAGTACTTC
TRBV5-8,TRBJ2-5,NA,NA,CASSFQGTETQYF,TGTGCCAGCAGCTTCCAGGGGACGGAGACCCAGTACTTC
TRBV5-8,TRBJ2-7,TRBD2,once,CASSLSGTTSYEQYF,TGTGCCAGCAGTTTATCCGGGACTACCTCCTACGAGCAGTACTTC
TRBV6-4,TRBJ2-7,TRBD2,NA,CASSDSNVTSGILSYEQYF,TGTGCCAGCAGTGACTCGAACGTCACTAGCGGGATCCTCTCCTACGAGCAGTACTTC
TRBV10-3,TRBJ1-2,TRBD1,NA,CAISETGDGYTF,TGTGCCATCAGCGAGACAGGGGATGGCTACACCTTC
TRBV28,TRBJ1-5,NA,NA,CASSLLGHRQSTNQPQHF,TGTGCCAGCAGTTTACTGGGACACAGACAAAGTACCAATCAGCCCCAGCATTTT
TRBV6-5,TRBJ2-1,TRBD2,NA,CASSYSASGSRNEQFF,TGTGCCAGCAGTTACTCGGCTAGCGGGAGCCGGAATGAGCAGTTCTTC
TRBV19,TRBJ2-5,NA,NA,CASSEAGETQYF,TGTGCCAGTAGTGAGGCGGGGGAGACCCAGTACTTC
TRBV2,TRBJ1-3,NA,NA,CASKLQGTGNTIYF,TGTGCCAGCAAGCTACAGGGAACTGGAAACACCATATATTTT
TRBV6-1,TRBJ1-2,NA,NA,CASSERTLNGYTF,TGTGCCAGCAGTGAAAGGACACTGAATGGCTACACCTTC
TRBV28,TRBJ2-7,TRBD1,NA,CASSSNRGVGYEQYF,TGTGCCAGCAGTTCGAACAGGGGAGTGGGATACGAGCAGTACTTC
TRBV6-6,TRBJ1-1,NA,NA,CASHRTNTEAFF,TGTGCCTCCCACCGGACGAACACTGAAGCTTTCTTT
TRBV28,TRBJ2-7,TRBD1,NA,CASSTPGQLSYEQYF,TGTGCCAGCAGTACACCGGGACAGCTTTCCTACGAGCAGTACTTC
TRBV4-3,TRBJ2-1,TRBD2,NA,CASSQDASTSGRGDEQFF,TGCGCCAGCAGCCAAGATGCCTCGACTAGCGGGAGGGGGGATGAGCAGTTCTTC
TRBV4-1,TRBJ2-7,TRBD2,NA,CASSGILAGFSYEQYF,TGCGCCAGCAGCGGGATACTAGCGGGTTTCTCCTACGAGCAGTACTTC
TRBV19,TRBJ2-2,TRBD2,once,CASSPTVKAGVPGELFF,TGTGCCAGTAGTCCGACCGTCAAGGCGGGAGTTCCCGGGGAGCTGTTTTTT
TRBV5-4,TRBJ2-7,NA,NA,CASSSPGLGTASYEQYF,TGTGCCAGCAGCTCTCCGGGGCTCGGGACTGCATCCTACGAGCAGTACTTC